A selection of T cell receptor beta chains follows, all from one sample in a study of cytomegalovirus exposure and HLA in healthy donors. Repertoires were generated with immunoSEQ multiplex PCR, while TCRdb's copy carries only in-frame clones and drops some. The data hold 110,000 or so clones, with roughly 80% observed a single time. The sequenced sample was PBMCs. Receptor source: a man aged 30 to 45 in good health and CMV-seropositive. The CDR3 runs from the conserved cysteine through the conserved F or W. A D gene is named only where the DNA matches it firmly.

CDR3 protein: CASSVRHSRNSPLHF
CDR3 DNA: TGTGCCAGCAGTGTGAGACATTCCCGTAATTCACCCCTCCACTTT
V gene: TRBV25-1
J gene: TRBJ1-6
D gene: -

CDR3 protein: CASSRTGFYNEQFF
CDR3 DNA: TGTGCCAGCTCACGGACAGGGTTCTACAATGAGCAGTTCTTC
V gene: TRBV18
J gene: TRBJ2-1
D gene: TRBD1

CDR3 protein: CASSYSGRGETQYF
CDR3 DNA: TGTGCCAGCAGTTACTCAGGCAGGGGGGAGACCCAGTACTTC
V gene: TRBV6-5
J gene: TRBJ2-5
D gene: TRBD1

CDR3 protein: CASSFRAGGRETQYF
CDR3 DNA: TGTGCCAGCAGCTTCCGGGCAGGGGGCCGTGAGACCCAGTACTTC
V gene: TRBV5-6
J gene: TRBJ2-5
D gene: TRBD1

CDR3 protein: CSVTQAGGSTDTQYF
CDR3 DNA: TGCAGCGTAACCCAAGCGGGGGGGAGCACAGATACGCAGTATTTT
V gene: TRBV29-1
J gene: TRBJ2-3
D gene: TRBD2

CDR3 protein: CASSEGRQGGYGYTF
CDR3 DNA: TGTGCCAGCAGTGAAGGGCGCCAGGGAGGCTATGGCTACACCTTC
V gene: TRBV2
J gene: TRBJ1-2
D gene: -

CDR3 protein: CASSLRQGAFGYTF
CDR3 DNA: TGTGCCAGCAGCTTACGACAGGGGGCGTTTGGCTACACCTTC
V gene: TRBV5-6
J gene: TRBJ1-2
D gene: TRBD1

CDR3 protein: CASSSNDRGLFF
CDR3 DNA: TGTGCCAGCAGCTCGAACGACAGGGGGCTGTTTTTT
V gene: TRBV7-9
J gene: TRBJ1-4
D gene: TRBD1

CDR3 protein: CASSRGGGGQPQHF
CDR3 DNA: TGTGCCAGCAGCCGAGGGGGGGGCGGTCAGCCCCAGCATTTT
V gene: TRBV7-9
J gene: TRBJ1-5
D gene: -

CDR3 protein: CAWSPLGNTIYF
CDR3 DNA: TGTGCCTGGAGCCCACTTGGAAACACCATATATTTT
V gene: TRBV30
J gene: TRBJ1-3
D gene: -